This T cell receptor (beta chain) was captured by sequencing in a study of T-cell reconstitution after alpha-beta-depleted transplantation in children. This clonotype turned up a few times. Preparation of the TCRbeta library was carried out with unique molecular identifiers. In TCRdb, the PCR reads were re-called with MiXCR into one record per CDR3 protein. The sample holds 700,000 to 950,000 distinct CDR3 sequences, 16% seen once. The CDR3 sequence is 16 residues long. With 4 bases clipped from V and 7 bases from J, the junction kept 9 bases outside the gene matches. Germline CDR1 reads SGHRS; CDR2 reads YFSETQ.

The chain combines TRBV5-1 with TRBJ2-2; 11 bases line up with TRBD2. The TCR sequence derives from a male patient younger than 18 who had a stem cell transplant for acute lymphoblastic leukemia, so the T cells may come from the graft donor. The sample was PBMCs, mostly from graft donor cells, taken 360 days after TCRalphabeta/CD19-depleted stem cell transplant. CDR3 bases: TGCGCCAGCAGCCCCACTAGCGGGAGTGAGTACGGGGAGCTGTTTTTT. Its protein is CASSPTSGSEYGELFF.